This TCR beta chain was recorded in a study of response to subunit inactivated influenza vaccine. The CDR3 loop spans 15 amino acids. Germline V lookup: CDR1 MNHNS, CDR2 SASEGT. The V end lost 6 bases, the J end lost 4 bases, and 18 bases lay between the germline ends. TCRdb redid the calling of the RT-PCR reads with MiXCR, one entry per CDR3 protein. Here the sample spans 250,000 to 350,000 distinct CDR3 sequences, 20% to 25% being singletons. The gene calls are TRBV6-1 and TRBJ1-1, with D possibly TRBD1 on 5 matching bases. Sequencing used PBMCs from blood, obtained about 19 months after vaccination. This clonotype was obtained from a man aged 50 to 75 who received an inactivated influenza vaccine. The chain's CDR3 is CASRTPKGTGTEAFF. CDR3 sequence (DNA): TGTGCCAGCAGGACCCCGAAGGGGACCGGCACTGAAGCTTTCTTT.